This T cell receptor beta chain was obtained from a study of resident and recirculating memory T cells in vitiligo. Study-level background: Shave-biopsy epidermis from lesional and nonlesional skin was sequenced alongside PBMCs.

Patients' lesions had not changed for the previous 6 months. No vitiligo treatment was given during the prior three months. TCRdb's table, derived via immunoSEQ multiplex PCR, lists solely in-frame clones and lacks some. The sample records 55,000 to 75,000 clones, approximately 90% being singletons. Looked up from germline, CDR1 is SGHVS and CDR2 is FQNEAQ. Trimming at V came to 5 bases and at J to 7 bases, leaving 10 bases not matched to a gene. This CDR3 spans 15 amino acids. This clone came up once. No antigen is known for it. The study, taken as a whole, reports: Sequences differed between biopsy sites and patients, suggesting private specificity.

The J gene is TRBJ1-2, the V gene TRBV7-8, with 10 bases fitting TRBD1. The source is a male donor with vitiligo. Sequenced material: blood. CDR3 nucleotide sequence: TGTGCCAGCAGCCAAGTGGTGACAGGGGGCGGTGGCTACACCTTC. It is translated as CASSQVVTGGGGYTF.